This T cell receptor beta chain was sequenced in a study of a mutant IDH1 vaccine in newly diagnosed glioma. Background on the study: Treated patients showed a male proportion of about 62%, a female proportion of around 40%, and a mean age of around 40 years.

The V end lost 0 bases, the J end lost 6 bases, and 13 bases lay between the germline ends. This CDR3 region has 15 residues. Germline V gives CDR1 SGHRS, CDR2 YFSETQ. Noted time point: week 47, end of study. The content of each vaccine dose was 300 ug of mutant IDH1 20-mer peptide, and topical imiquimod accompanied it. Whole-study findings and limits: Pseudoprogression appeared independent of alterations in top peripheral clonotypes.

Comment on this clone: Its target is not known.

Assay used: immunoSEQ multiplex PCR; TCRdb lists only in-frame clones, some missing. Among roughly 86,000 clones listed, roughly 90% were seen once. The material was PBMCs, obtained from a glioma patient whose treatment included an IDH1 peptide vaccine. V usage is TRBV5-1 and J usage is TRBJ2-1, with D perhaps TRBD2 (5 bases). The TCR originated in a woman aged 45-65 years with glioma. The CDR3 loop is CASSLALARGNEQFF. CDR3 nucleotide sequence: TGCGCCAGCAGCTTGGCGCTAGCCAGAGGCAATGAGCAGTTCTTC. Together with reference TRBV5-1 and TRBJ2-1, the CDR3 gives the full variable domain: KAGVTQTPRYLIKTRGQQVTLSCSPISGHRSVSWYQQTPGQGLQFLFEYFSETQRNKGNFPGRFSGRQFSNSRSEMNVSTLELGDSALYLCASSLALARGNEQFFGPGTRLTVL.